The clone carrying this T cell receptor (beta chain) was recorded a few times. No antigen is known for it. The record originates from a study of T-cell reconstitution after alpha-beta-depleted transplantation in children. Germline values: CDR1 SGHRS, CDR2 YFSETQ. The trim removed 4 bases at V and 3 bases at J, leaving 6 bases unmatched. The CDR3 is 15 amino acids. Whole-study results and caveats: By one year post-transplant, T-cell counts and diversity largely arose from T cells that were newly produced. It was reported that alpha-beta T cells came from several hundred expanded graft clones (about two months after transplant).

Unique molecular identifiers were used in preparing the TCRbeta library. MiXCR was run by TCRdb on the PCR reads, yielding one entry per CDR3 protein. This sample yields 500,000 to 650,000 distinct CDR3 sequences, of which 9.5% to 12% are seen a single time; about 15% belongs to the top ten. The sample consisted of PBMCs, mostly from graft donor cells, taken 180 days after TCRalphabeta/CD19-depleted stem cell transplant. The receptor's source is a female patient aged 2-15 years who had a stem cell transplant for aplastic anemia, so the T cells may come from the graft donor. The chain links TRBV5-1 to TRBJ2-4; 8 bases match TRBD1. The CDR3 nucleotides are TGCGCCAGCAGCACGACAGGGGCGTTCAAAAACATTCAGTACTTC. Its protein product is CASSTTGAFKNIQYF.